This T cell receptor (beta chain) stems from a study of cytomegalovirus exposure and HLA in healthy donors. Findings of the study overall: As confirmed in vitro, a few CMV-associated chains were specific for CMV antigens.

Primers: 60 Vbeta forward and 13 Jbeta reverse. Some clones are missing from TCRdb's copy, which holds only in-frame ones; the method was immunoSEQ multiplex PCR. This sample has under 200,000 clones, with roughly 80% found just once. Concerning this clone itself: No antigen is known for it.

CDR3 size: 15 residues. Looked up from germline, CDR1 is SGHRS and CDR2 is YFSETQ. The V and J ends lost 2 bases and 6 bases, in that order; junction bases with no gene match: 7. The chain uses TRBV5-1 and TRBJ2-2, with 7 positions matching TRBD2. Specimen: PBMCs. This receptor was obtained from a male donor in good health and CMV-seronegative. This CDR3 reads CASSLPGGRAGELFF. CDR3 DNA: TGCGCCAGCAGCTTACCAGGAGGGAGGGCCGGGGAGCTGTTTTTT.